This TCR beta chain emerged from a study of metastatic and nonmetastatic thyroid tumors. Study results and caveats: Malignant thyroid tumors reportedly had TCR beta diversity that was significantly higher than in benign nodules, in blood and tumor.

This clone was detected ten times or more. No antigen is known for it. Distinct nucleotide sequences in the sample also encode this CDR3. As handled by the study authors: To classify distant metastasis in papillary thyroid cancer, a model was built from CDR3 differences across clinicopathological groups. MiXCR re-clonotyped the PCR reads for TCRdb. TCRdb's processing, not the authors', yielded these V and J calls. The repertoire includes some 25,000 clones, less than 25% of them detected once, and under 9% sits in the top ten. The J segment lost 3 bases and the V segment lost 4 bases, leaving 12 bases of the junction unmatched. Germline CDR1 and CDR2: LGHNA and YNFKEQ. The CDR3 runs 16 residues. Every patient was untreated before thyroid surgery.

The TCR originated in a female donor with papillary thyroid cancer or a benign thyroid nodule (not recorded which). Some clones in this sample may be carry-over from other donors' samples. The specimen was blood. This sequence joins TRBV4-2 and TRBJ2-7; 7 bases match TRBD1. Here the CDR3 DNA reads TGTGCCAGCAGCCCCGGCGGAGGACAGGATATCTACGAGCAGTACTTC. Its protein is CASSPGGGQDIYEQYF.